This TCR beta chain is from a study of human T cells and chemical hapten exposure. Overall study context: Patch tests applied 0.01% DPC to the upper back and were scored after 6 days.

Trimming pared 0 bases from V and 2 bases from J, leaving 10 bases between. Per the germline V gene, CDR1 is MGHDK and CDR2 is SYGVNS. The CDR3 is 16 amino acids. Overall study results and limits: Expanded TCRs were compared with controls, and the expanded TCRs formed significantly more large CDR3 similarity clusters. Donors' alopecia may make their immune response differ from healthy people's.

Stated time point: patch test 3, about 24 weeks after DPC sensitization. Treatment here: therapeutic diphenylcyclopropenone sensitization with weekly scalp DPC. The study extracted total RNA from unfractionated whole blood. TCRdb recomputed calls from the RACE reads with MiXCR, one row per CDR3 protein. The sample yields 85,000 to 100,000 distinct CDR3 sequences, roughly 27% seen once. This clonotype occurred a few times. Its antigen is unknown. The material sequenced was whole blood, taken in connection with sensitization to the hapten diphenylcyclopropenone (DPC). The TCR was taken from a man between 35 and 55 years old with alopecia areata. Some clones in this sample may be carry-over from other donors' samples. This chain links TRBV25-1 with TRBJ2-2, with TRBD1 as a possible D gene (6 bases). This chain's CDR3 is CASSEYRGLNTGELFF. CDR3 sequence (DNA): TGTGCCAGCAGTGAATACAGGGGTCTCAACACCGGGGAGCTGTTTTTT. The full variable domain, completed using reference TRBV25-1 and TRBJ2-2, is EADIYQTPRYLVIGTGKKITLECSQTMGHDKMYWYQQDPGMELHLIHYSYGVNSTEKGDLSSESTVSRIRTEHFPLTLESARPSHTSQYLCASSEYRGLNTGELFFGEGSRLTVL.